One T cell receptor beta chain is described in this entry. Antigen specificity is unknown. This entry is derived from a study of cytomegalovirus exposure and HLA in healthy donors. Germline assignment: CDR1 SNHLY and CDR2 FYNNEI. The CDR3 loop spans 12 amino acids. The V and J ends lost 6 bases and 7 bases, in that order; junction bases with no gene match: 3. Study outcomes and limitations: Association of a missense DCLRE1C variant with TCR beta V- and J-gene trimming was reported in a later analysis.

The PCR had 60 Vbeta and 13 Jbeta primers. Clones were sequenced by immunoSEQ multiplex PCR, and TCRdb holds only the in-frame ones, with some missing. The sample has around 120,000 clones; around 74% are singletons. The sequenced sample was PBMCs. The chain has TRBV2 and TRBJ2-1, with 7 positions matching TRBD1. This clonotype originated in a man aged 55-75 years in good health and CMV-seropositive. CDR3 nucleotide sequence: TGTGCCAGCAGCCGGGACAGAAATGAGCAGTTCTTC. Its protein product is CASSRDRNEQFF.